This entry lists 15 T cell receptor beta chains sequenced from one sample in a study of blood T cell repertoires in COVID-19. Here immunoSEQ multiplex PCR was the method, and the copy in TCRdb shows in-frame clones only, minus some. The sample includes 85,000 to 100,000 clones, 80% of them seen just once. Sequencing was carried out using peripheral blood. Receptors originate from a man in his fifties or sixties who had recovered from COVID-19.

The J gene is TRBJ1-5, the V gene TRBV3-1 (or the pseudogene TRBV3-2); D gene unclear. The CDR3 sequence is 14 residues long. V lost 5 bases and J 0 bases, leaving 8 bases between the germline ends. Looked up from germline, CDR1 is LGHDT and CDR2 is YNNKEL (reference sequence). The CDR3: CASSYSNSNQPQHF. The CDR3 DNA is TGTGCCAGCAGCTATAGTAATAGCAATCAGCCCCAGCATTTT.

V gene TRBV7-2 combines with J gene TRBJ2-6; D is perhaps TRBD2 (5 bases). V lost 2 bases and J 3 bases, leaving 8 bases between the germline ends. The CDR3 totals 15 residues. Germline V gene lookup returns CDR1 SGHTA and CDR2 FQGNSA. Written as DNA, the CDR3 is TGTGCCAGCAGCTTATCTGGAGGTGGGGCCAACGTCCTGACTTTC. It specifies CASSLSGGGANVLTF.

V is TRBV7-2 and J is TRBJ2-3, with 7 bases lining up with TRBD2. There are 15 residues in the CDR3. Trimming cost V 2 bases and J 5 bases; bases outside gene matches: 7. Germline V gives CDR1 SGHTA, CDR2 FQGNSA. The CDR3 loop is CASSLSSGDQDTQYF. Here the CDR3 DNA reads TGTGCCAGCAGCTTATCAAGCGGGGATCAAGATACGCAGTATTTT.

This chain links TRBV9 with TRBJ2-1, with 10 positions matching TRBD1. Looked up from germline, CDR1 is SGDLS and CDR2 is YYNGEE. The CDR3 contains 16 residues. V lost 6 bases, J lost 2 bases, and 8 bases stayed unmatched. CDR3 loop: CASTPTGTGAYNEQFF. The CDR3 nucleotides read TGTGCCAGCACCCCGACCGGGACAGGGGCCTACAATGAGCAGTTCTTC.

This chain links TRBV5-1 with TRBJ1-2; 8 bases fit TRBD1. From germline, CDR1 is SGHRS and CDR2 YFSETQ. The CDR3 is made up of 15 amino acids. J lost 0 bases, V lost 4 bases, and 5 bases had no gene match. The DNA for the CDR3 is TGCGCCAGCAGCCCTCAGGGGGCCGCTAACTATGGCTACACCTTC. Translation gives CASSPQGAANYGYTF.

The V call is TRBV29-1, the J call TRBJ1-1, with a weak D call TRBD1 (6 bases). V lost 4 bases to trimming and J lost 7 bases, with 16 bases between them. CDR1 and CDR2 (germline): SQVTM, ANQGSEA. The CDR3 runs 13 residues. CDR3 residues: CSVAFPGRGEAFF. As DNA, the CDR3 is TGCAGCGTTGCATTTCCGGGCAGGGGTGAAGCTTTCTTT. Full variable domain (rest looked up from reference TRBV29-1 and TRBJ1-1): SAVISQKPSRDICQRGTSLTIQCQVDSQVTMMFWYRQQPGQSLTLIATANQGSEATYESGFVIDKFPISRPNLTFSTLTVSNMSPEDSSIYLCSVAFPGRGEAFFGQGTRLTVV.

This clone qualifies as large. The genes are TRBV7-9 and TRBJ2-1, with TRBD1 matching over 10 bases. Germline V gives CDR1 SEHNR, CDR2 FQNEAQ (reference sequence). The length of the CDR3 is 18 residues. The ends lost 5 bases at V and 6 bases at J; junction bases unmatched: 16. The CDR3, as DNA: TGTGCCAGCAGCATGACAGGGGGCTTTTCACCCCGGCGCAATGAGCAGTTCTTC. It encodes CASSMTGGFSPRRNEQFF. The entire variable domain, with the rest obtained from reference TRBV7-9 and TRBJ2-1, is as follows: DTGVSQNPRHKITKRGQNVTFRCDPISEHNRLYWYRQTLGQGPEFLTYFQNEAQLEKSRLLSDRFSAERPKGSFSTLEIQRTEQGDSAMYLCASSMTGGFSPRRNEQFFGPGTRLTVL.

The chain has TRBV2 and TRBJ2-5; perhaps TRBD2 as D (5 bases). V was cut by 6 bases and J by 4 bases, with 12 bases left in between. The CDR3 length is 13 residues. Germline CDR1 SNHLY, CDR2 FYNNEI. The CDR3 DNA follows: TGTGCCAGCAGACCGGGAAAGGGAGAGACCCAGTACTTC. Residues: CASRPGKGETQYF.

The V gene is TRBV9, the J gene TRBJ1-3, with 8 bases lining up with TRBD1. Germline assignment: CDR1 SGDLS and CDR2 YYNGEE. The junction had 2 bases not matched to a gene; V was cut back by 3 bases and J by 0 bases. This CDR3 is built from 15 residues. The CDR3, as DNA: TGTGCCAGCAGCGCGGGACAGGTCTCTGGAAACACCATATATTTT. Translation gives CASSAGQVSGNTIYF.

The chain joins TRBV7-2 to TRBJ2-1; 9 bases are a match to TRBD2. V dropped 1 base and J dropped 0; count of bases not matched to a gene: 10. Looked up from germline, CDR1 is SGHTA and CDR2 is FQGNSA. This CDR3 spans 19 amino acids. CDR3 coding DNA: TGTGCCAGCAGCTTAGATGGGCTAGCGGGGAGGAGCTCCTACAATGAGCAGTTCTTC. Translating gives CASSLDGLAGRSSYNEQFF.

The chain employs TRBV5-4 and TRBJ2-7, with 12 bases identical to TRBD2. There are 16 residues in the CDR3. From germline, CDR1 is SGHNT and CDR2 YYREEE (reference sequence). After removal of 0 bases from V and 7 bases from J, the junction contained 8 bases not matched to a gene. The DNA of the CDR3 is TGTGCCAGCAGCTTGGTTTCTAGCGGGAGGGCGCGGGAGCAGTACTTC. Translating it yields CASSLVSSGRAREQYF. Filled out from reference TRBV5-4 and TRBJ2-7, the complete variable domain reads ETGVTQSPTHLIKTRGQQVTLRCSSQSGHNTVSWYQQALGQGPQFIFQYYREEENGRGNFPPRFSGLQFPNYSSELNVNALELDDSALYLCASSLVSSGRAREQYFGPGTRLTVT.

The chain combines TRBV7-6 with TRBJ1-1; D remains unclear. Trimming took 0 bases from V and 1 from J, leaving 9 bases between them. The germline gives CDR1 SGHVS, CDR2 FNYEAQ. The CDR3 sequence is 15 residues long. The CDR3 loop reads CASSLASAGNTEAFF. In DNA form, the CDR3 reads TGTGCCAGCAGCTTAGCCTCAGCGGGGAACACTGAAGCTTTCTTT.

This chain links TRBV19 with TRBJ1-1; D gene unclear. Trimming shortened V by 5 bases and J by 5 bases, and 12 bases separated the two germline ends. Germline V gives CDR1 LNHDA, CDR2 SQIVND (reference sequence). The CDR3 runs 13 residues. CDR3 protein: CASSGSRATEAFF. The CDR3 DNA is TGTGCCAGTAGTGGCTCCAGAGCGACTGAAGCTTTCTTT.

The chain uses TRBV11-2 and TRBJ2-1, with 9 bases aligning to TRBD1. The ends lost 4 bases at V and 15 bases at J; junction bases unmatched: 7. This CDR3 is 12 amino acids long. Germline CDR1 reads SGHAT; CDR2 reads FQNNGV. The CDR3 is CASSWGTGPRFF. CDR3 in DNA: TGTGCCAGCAGCTGGGGGACAGGGCCTCGGTTCTTC.

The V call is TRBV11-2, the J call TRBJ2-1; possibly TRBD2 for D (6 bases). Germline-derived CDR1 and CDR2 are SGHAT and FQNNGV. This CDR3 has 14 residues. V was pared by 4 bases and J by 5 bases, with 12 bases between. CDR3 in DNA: TGTGCCAGCAGCTCGGGACTGACAAACAATGAGCAGTTCTTC. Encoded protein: CASSSGLTNNEQFF.